Below, 16 T cell receptor beta chains from the same sample are listed, as sequenced in a study of beta chain features in type 1 diabetes. Every isolated RNA sample was fully reverse transcribed, so sequencing captured expressed TCRB transcripts. The method was immunoSEQ multiplex PCR; TCRdb's version includes in-frame clones alone and lacks a portion of them. The table includes about 410,000 clones, approximately 13% detected once. Sequencing was performed on naive CD4+ T cells from blood. The receptors stem from a man aged 30 to 39 in good health.

This clone was counted a few times. J is TRBJ2-1 and V is TRBV4-2; possible D gene TRBD2, 6 bases. The CDR3 is 17 residues long. V was shortened by 2 bases and J by 10 bases, with 24 bases between the two germline ends. Per germline, CDR1 LGHNA and CDR2 YNFKEQ. The CDR3 DNA is TGTGCCAGCAGCCAATCTCCGTCTGGCGGGATGCTCAACGAGCAGTTCTTC. Protein sequence: CASSQSPSGGMLNEQFF.

This clone was found a few times. This chain joins TRBV4-1 and TRBJ2-5; D may be TRBD1 (6 bases). Germline V gene lookup returns CDR1 MGHRA and CDR2 YSYEKL. V lost 6 bases and J 3 bases, leaving 14 bases between the germline ends. This CDR3 region has 14 residues. The CDR3 coding sequence is TGCGCCAGCAGGCGCACAGGGTCGAAAGAGACCCAGTACTTC. Amino acid sequence: CASRRTGSKETQYF.

The chain uses TRBV11-2 and TRBJ2-2, with 7 bases matching TRBD1. From germline, CDR1 is SGHAT and CDR2 FQNNGV. V gave up 2 bases and J gave up 3 bases; unmatched junction bases: 12. This CDR3 has 18 residues. Here the CDR3 DNA reads TGTGCCAGCAGCTTAAGGAGGAAGGGACAGCATTACACCGGGGAGCTGTTTTTT. Its protein product is CASSLRRKGQHYTGELFF.

In this sample, this clone turned up a few times. V is TRBV5-6 and J is TRBJ2-1, with D uncertain. The ends were cut back, 0 bases at V and 10 bases at J, with 5 bases in the middle. There are 11 residues in the CDR3. The germline CDR1 and CDR2 sequences are SGHDT and YYEEEE. CDR3 sequence: CASSLVREQFF. In DNA form, the CDR3 reads TGTGCCAGCAGCTTGGTGCGGGAGCAGTTCTTC.

This clone was seen only a few times. J is TRBJ2-3 and V is TRBV5-1; 7 bases map to TRBD2. The CDR3 is 19 residues long. Germline assignment: CDR1 SGHRS and CDR2 YFSETQ. J was trimmed by 4 bases and V by 4 bases; bases with no gene match: 21. The CDR3 loop reads CASSPGWTSPVSGPDTQYF. The CDR3 coding sequence is TGCGCCAGCAGCCCGGGCTGGACTAGTCCCGTCTCGGGGCCAGATACGCAGTATTTT. Together with reference TRBV5-1 and TRBJ2-3, the CDR3 gives the full variable domain: KAGVTQTPRYLIKTRGQQVTLSCSPISGHRSVSWYQQTPGQGLQFLFEYFSETQRNKGNFPGRFSGRQFSNSRSEMNVSTLELGDSALYLCASSPGWTSPVSGPDTQYFGPGTRLTVL.

The chain employs TRBV11-2 and TRBJ2-1; 9 nucleotides align to TRBD2. This CDR3 region has 18 residues. The germline V gene has CDR1 SGHAT and CDR2 FQNNGV. The V segment lost 1 base and the J segment 0 bases; nucleotides outside the gene matches: 7. The CDR3 nucleotides read TGTGCCAGCAGCTTAGGTGGGACTAGCAGGAGCTCCTACAATGAGCAGTTCTTC. It is translated as CASSLGGTSRSSYNEQFF.

This chain joins TRBV7-2 and TRBJ2-1, with D tentatively TRBD1 or TRBD2 (5 bases each). Trimming took off 4 bases at V and 6 bases at J, with 10 bases between the two ends. From germline, CDR1 is SGHTA and CDR2 FQGNSA. The CDR3 loop spans 13 amino acids. The CDR3 coding sequence is TGTGCCAGCAGCTCCGGGACCATCAATGAGCAGTTCTTC. Protein product: CASSSGTINEQFF.

This clone was seen more than once but under ten times. The chain carries TRBV5-8 and TRBJ2-5; TRBD2 matches 10 bases. CDR1 is SGHTS and CDR2 is YDEGEE in the germline V gene. V dropped 0 bases and J dropped 10; count of bases not matched to a gene: 9. The CDR3 covers 15 residues. The chain's CDR3 is CASSLGLAGHRNQYF. CDR3 DNA sequence: TGTGCCAGCAGCTTGGGACTAGCGGGCCATAGGAACCAGTACTTC.

The chain has TRBV25-1 and TRBJ2-2; D tentatively fits TRBD1 or TRBD2 (6 bases each). CDR3 length: 15 residues. V was cut by 1 base and J by 5 bases, with 11 bases left in between. Germline loops: CDR1 MGHDK, CDR2 SYGVNS. The CDR3 coding sequence is TGTGCCAGCAGTGAATTCAGGGGAGGTACCGGGGAGCTGTTTTTT. Its protein product is CASSEFRGGTGELFF.

This clone was recorded at least ten times. The chain carries TRBV25-1 and TRBJ2-6; D ambiguous. The CDR3 consists of 16 residues. Trimming left V 1 base short and J 0 bases short, with 7 bases between. The germline gives CDR1 MGHDK, CDR2 SYGVNS. CDR3 amino acids: CASSELGNSGANVLTF. The CDR3 DNA sequence: TGTGCCAGCAGTGAATTAGGGAACTCTGGGGCCAACGTCCTGACTTTC.

This clone appeared a few times. CDR3 residues: CASDTVAGTGELFF. The CDR3 region has the DNA TGTGCCAGCGATACCGTAGCCGGGACCGGGGAGCTGTTTTTT. The chain links TRBV7-2 to TRBJ2-2; D remains unclear. V lost 8 bases and J lost 5, with 15 bases in between. The length of the CDR3 is 14 residues. Germline-derived CDR1 and CDR2 are SGHTA and FQGNSA. The full variable domain, rest sourced from reference TRBV7-2 and TRBJ2-2, is GAGVSQSPSNKVTEKGKDVELRCDPISGHTALYWYRQSLGQGLEFLIYFQGNSAPDKSGLPSDRFSAERTGGSVSTLTIQRTQQEDSAVYLCASDTVAGTGELFFGEGSRLTVL.

The J gene is TRBJ2-5, the V gene TRBV7-9; the D is unclear. V lost 3 bases and J lost 2, with 7 bases in between. The CDR3 consists of 13 residues. Germline V gene lookup returns CDR1 SEHNR and CDR2 FQNEAQ (reference sequence). CDR3 DNA sequence: TGTGCCAGCAGCTTTATCCGGCAAGAGACCCAGTACTTC. Amino acid sequence: CASSFIRQETQYF.

In DNA form, the CDR3 reads TGTGCCAGCAGCCAAACGGGGACTAGCTTCACAGATACGCAGTATTTT. Amino acids: CASSQTGTSFTDTQYF. The chain recombines TRBV11-2 with TRBJ2-3; 9 positions agree with TRBD2. With V trimmed by 5 bases and J by 2 bases, 8 bases remained unmatched. Germline V gene sequence: CDR1 SGHAT, CDR2 FQNNGV. CDR3 length: 16 amino acids.

This rearrangement joins TRBV4-1 to TRBJ1-6; D not certain. The CDR3 contains 13 residues. Trimming shortened V by 3 bases and J by 8 bases, and 8 bases separated the two germline ends. The germline V gene has CDR1 MGHRA and CDR2 YSYEKL. The CDR3 is CASSQEDDSPLHF. For the CDR3, the DNA is TGCGCCAGCAGCCAGGAGGATGATTCACCCCTCCACTTT.

This clone was seen only a few times. V and J are TRBV27 and TRBJ2-1; 14 bases agree with TRBD2. Germline CDR1 is MNHEY and CDR2 is SMNVEV (reference sequence). V lost 4 bases and J lost 7; bases outside the gene matches: 3. This CDR3 is built from 15 residues. This CDR3 is CASSSGTSGSNEQFF. CDR3 in DNA: TGTGCCAGCAGTTCCGGGACTAGCGGGAGTAATGAGCAGTTCTTC.

This CDR3 reads CATKTENIQYF. The CDR3 DNA sequence: TGTGCCACCAAAACCGAAAACATTCAGTACTTC. The chain employs TRBV2 and TRBJ2-4, with D unclear. The CDR3 is 11 residues long. V lost 10 bases and J 5 bases, leaving 9 bases between the germline ends. Germline CDR1 is SNHLY and CDR2 is FYNNEI.